These T cell receptor beta chains were read from a single sample in a study of blood T cell repertoires in COVID-19. Profiling relied on immunoSEQ multiplex PCR, and the TCRdb table lists in-frame clones only, not all of them. The table lists around 200,000 clones, around nine tenths of them singletons, with around 0.88% in the top ten. The sample comprised peripheral blood. The source is a woman aged 18-29 years who had recovered from COVID-19. CDR3s include the opening cysteine and the closing phenylalanine or tryptophan. The D gene is left open where the match is weak.

D: TRBD1; V: TRBV4-3; J: TRBJ1-1; CDR3: CASSQGQNFMNTEAFF; DNA: TGCGCCAGCAGCCAGGGACAGAACTTCATGAACACTGAAGCTTTCTTT
D: TRBD2; V: TRBV19; J: TRBJ2-7; CDR3: CASSIRLAVRDEQYF; DNA: TGTGCCAGTAGTATACGGCTAGCGGTCCGGGACGAGCAGTACTTC
D: .; V: TRBV6-2/TRBV6-3; J: TRBJ1-5; CDR3: CASSFLNQPQHF; DNA: TGTGCCAGCAGTTTCCTGAATCAGCCCCAGCATTTT
D: .; V: TRBV18; J: TRBJ2-2; CDR3: CASLSLGELFF; DNA: TGTGCCAGCTTATCTCTCGGGGAGCTGTTTTTT
D: .; V: TRBV4-1; J: TRBJ1-1; CDR3: CASSQGRSRQVRTEAFF; DNA: TGCGCCAGCAGCCAGGGTCGGTCACGACAGGTGCGCACTGAAGCTTTCTTT
D: TRBD2; V: TRBV27; J: TRBJ2-3; CDR3: CASSYLAASTDTQYF; DNA: TGTGCCAGCAGTTACCTAGCGGCTAGCACAGATACGCAGTATTTT
D: .; V: TRBV7-2; J: TRBJ1-1; CDR3: CASSLGGANTEAFF; DNA: TGTGCCAGCAGCTTAGGCGGCGCGAACACTGAAGCTTTCTTT
D: TRBD1; V: TRBV6-2/TRBV6-3; J: TRBJ1-1; CDR3: CASSSPAGGTEAFF; DNA: TGTGCCAGCAGTTCCCCCGCAGGGGGTACTGAAGCTTTCTTT
D: TRBD1; V: TRBV7-8; J: TRBJ1-1; CDR3: CASSAVAGTGMLKTEAFF; DNA: TGTGCCAGCAGCGCGGTAGCCGGGACAGGGATGTTAAAAACTGAAGCTTTCTTT
D: .; V: TRBV5-4; J: TRBJ1-1; CDR3: CASSLGSREAFF; DNA: TGTGCCAGCAGCCTGGGGTCTAGAGAAGCTTTCTTT
D: TRBD2; V: TRBV6-2/TRBV6-3; J: TRBJ2-1; CDR3: CASSYFGGAGYEQFF; DNA: TGTGCCAGCAGTTACTTCGGGGGGGCAGGATATGAGCAGTTCTTC